This T cell receptor (beta chain) was found in a study of early T cells in non-severe SARS-CoV-2 infection. Study context: The sequenced material was bulk RNA from unsorted whole blood, and its chains were unpaired. Study findings and constraints: Anti-spike CD8 responses were favored in VDJdb matching, and private and CD4 specificities were missed.

Each single cDNA molecule received a unique molecular identifier. From the 5' RACE reads, TCRdb called clonotypes with MiXCR, one entry per CDR3 protein. The data show around 67,000 distinct CDR3 sequences, around 11% seen once. V lost 4 bases and J 1 base, leaving 11 bases between the germline ends. The CDR3 totals 14 residues. Germline CDR1 and CDR2: SEHNR and FQNEAQ (reference sequence). This clonotype came up a few times. Its target is not known. The rearrangement links TRBV7-9 to TRBJ2-7; no firm D call. Sequenced sample: whole blood. This receptor was obtained from an adult who was a healthcare worker with PCR-confirmed SARS-CoV-2 infection or an uninfected control (not recorded which). The CDR3: CASSSDRFSYEQYF. The CDR3 DNA is TGTGCCAGCAGCTCCGATAGGTTTTCCTACGAGCAGTACTTC.